This is a list of T cell receptor beta chains from one sample in a study of neoadjuvant anti-PD-1 for oral cavity cancer. Libraries were prepared by immunoSEQ multiplex PCR; TCRdb keeps only in-frame clonotypes and omits some of them. The sample has roughly 6,600 clones; approximately 46% are singletons. This material consisted of tumor tissue, taken before nivolumab (anti-PD-1) treatment. The source is a person aged 35 to 85 with oral cavity squamous cell carcinoma. Both conserved end residues are part of each CDR3. The order of the fields is CDR3 protein, CDR3 DNA, J gene, D gene, clone size, V gene. The D gene is left open where the match is weak. Rows may omit the clone size; those that give it use once, few, many or a size class.

CDR3aa: CASKQGAKDTQYF; CDR3nt: TGTGCCAGCAAGCAGGGGGCGAAAGATACGCAGTATTTT; j_gene: TRBJ2-3; d_gene: TRBD1; abundance: few; v_gene: TRBV25-1
CDR3aa: CASSKSVRGDTEAFF; CDR3nt: TGTGCCAGCAGTAAATCAGTCCGTGGGGACACTGAAGCTTTCTTT; j_gene: TRBJ1-1; d_gene: NA; abundance: once; v_gene: TRBV2
CDR3aa: CASSLLAPRGISYEQYF; CDR3nt: TGTGCCAGCAGTCTACTCGCCCCCAGGGGGATCTCCTACGAGCAGTACTTC; j_gene: TRBJ2-7; d_gene: TRBD1; abundance: medium-sized; v_gene: TRBV27
CDR3aa: CASSGPGSNQPQHF; CDR3nt: TGTGCCAGCAGTGGACCGGGAAGCAATCAGCCCCAGCATTTT; j_gene: TRBJ1-5; d_gene: NA; abundance: NA; v_gene: TRBV25-1
CDR3aa: CASSLFRGQGEQYF; CDR3nt: TGTGCCAGCAGCTTGTTCAGGGGGCAAGGCGAGCAGTACTTC; j_gene: TRBJ2-7; d_gene: TRBD1; abundance: NA; v_gene: TRBV7-2
CDR3aa: CASSYWDQNTIYF; CDR3nt: TGTGCCAGCAGTTACTGGGACCAAAACACCATATATTTT; j_gene: TRBJ1-3; d_gene: NA; abundance: NA; v_gene: TRBV6-6
CDR3aa: CASSLDRLPNYGYTF; CDR3nt: TGTGCCAGCAGCTTGGACAGGCTTCCTAACTATGGCTACACCTTC; j_gene: TRBJ1-2; d_gene: TRBD1; abundance: few; v_gene: TRBV9
CDR3aa: CASSRAGGGSYEQYF; CDR3nt: TGTGCCAGCAGTCGGGCGGGGGGAGGCTCCTACGAGCAGTACTTC; j_gene: TRBJ2-7; d_gene: TRBD2; abundance: NA; v_gene: TRBV28
CDR3aa: CASAEGISKNIQYF; CDR3nt: TGTGCCAGCGCGGAGGGGATTAGCAAAAACATTCAGTACTTC; j_gene: TRBJ2-4; d_gene: NA; abundance: few; v_gene: TRBV9
CDR3aa: CASSLTGTGNTIYF; CDR3nt: TGTGCCAGCAGTCTTACAGGGACTGGAAACACCATATATTTT; j_gene: TRBJ1-3; d_gene: NA; abundance: NA; v_gene: TRBV28
CDR3aa: CASGGDRAYNEQFF; CDR3nt: TGTGCTAGTGGGGGGGACAGGGCCTACAATGAGCAGTTCTTC; j_gene: TRBJ2-1; d_gene: TRBD1; abundance: NA; v_gene: TRBV12-5
CDR3aa: CASSLGRRWGLTDTQYF; CDR3nt: TGTGCCAGCAGCTTAGGCCGGAGGTGGGGGCTGACAGATACGCAGTATTTT; j_gene: TRBJ2-3; d_gene: NA; abundance: few; v_gene: TRBV7-6
CDR3aa: CASSVGGSFWNEQFF; CDR3nt: TGTGCCAGCAGCGTAGGGGGATCCTTCTGGAATGAGCAGTTCTTC; j_gene: TRBJ2-1; d_gene: NA; abundance: NA; v_gene: TRBV9
CDR3aa: CASSPHRASSNQPQHF; CDR3nt: TGTGCCAGCAGTCCCCACAGGGCCTCTAGCAATCAGCCCCAGCATTTT; j_gene: TRBJ1-5; d_gene: NA; abundance: NA; v_gene: TRBV28
CDR3aa: CAWAPDREYGYTF; CDR3nt: TGTGCCTGGGCGCCGGACAGGGAGTACGGCTACACCTTC; j_gene: TRBJ1-2; d_gene: TRBD1; abundance: few; v_gene: TRBV30
CDR3aa: CASSPQGGGVYGYTF; CDR3nt: TGCGCCAGCAGCCCCCAGGGCGGGGGCGTCTATGGCTACACCTTC; j_gene: TRBJ1-2; d_gene: NA; abundance: NA; v_gene: TRBV5-4
CDR3aa: CASSKEGQTSNTGELFF; CDR3nt: TGTGCCAGCAGCAAAGAGGGACAGACCTCGAACACCGGGGAGCTGTTTTTT; j_gene: TRBJ2-2; d_gene: NA; abundance: medium-sized; v_gene: TRBV21-1
CDR3aa: CASSLVLETQYF; CDR3nt: TGTGCCAGCAGCTTAGTTCTGGAGACCCAGTACTTC; j_gene: TRBJ2-5; d_gene: NA; abundance: NA; v_gene: TRBV7-8
CDR3aa: CASSDSSGGTDTQYF; CDR3nt: TGTGCCAGCAGTGACTCTAGCGGGGGCACAGATACGCAGTATTTT; j_gene: TRBJ2-3; d_gene: TRBD2; abundance: NA; v_gene: TRBV6-4
CDR3aa: CASSRGQVDVLGAQETQYF; CDR3nt: TGCGCCAGCAGCCGGGGACAGGTAGATGTGTTGGGAGCCCAAGAGACCCAGTACTTC; j_gene: TRBJ2-5; d_gene: TRBD1; abundance: NA; v_gene: TRBV4-1
CDR3aa: CASNEAGTGNTEAFF; CDR3nt: TGTGCCAGCAATGAAGCCGGGACGGGGAACACTGAAGCTTTCTTT; j_gene: TRBJ1-1; d_gene: NA; abundance: NA; v_gene: TRBV6-1
CDR3aa: CASSPDRQETQYF; CDR3nt: TGTGCCAGCAGTCCGGACAGACAAGAGACCCAGTACTTC; j_gene: TRBJ2-5; d_gene: NA; abundance: NA; v_gene: TRBV6-5
CDR3aa: CASSLSIRQGARLGYEQYF; CDR3nt: TGTGCCAGCAGCTTGTCTATACGACAGGGGGCGCGGCTAGGGTACGAGCAGTACTTC; j_gene: TRBJ2-7; d_gene: TRBD1; abundance: NA; v_gene: TRBV13
CDR3aa: CASSLRISKNEQFF; CDR3nt: TGTGCCAGCAGTTTGCGAATTAGTAAGAATGAGCAGTTCTTC; j_gene: TRBJ2-1; d_gene: NA; abundance: NA; v_gene: TRBV12-1
CDR3aa: CASKWDGTYEQYF; CDR3nt: TGTGCCAGCAAATGGGACGGCACCTACGAGCAGTACTTC; j_gene: TRBJ2-7; d_gene: NA; abundance: NA; v_gene: TRBV2
CDR3aa: CASMKGRAYYEQYF; CDR3nt: TGTGCCAGCATGAAAGGCAGGGCCTACTACGAGCAGTACTTC; j_gene: TRBJ2-7; d_gene: NA; abundance: few; v_gene: TRBV27
CDR3aa: CASGGRGESNYGYTF; CDR3nt: TGTGCCAGCGGGGGGCGCGGGGAGTCGAACTATGGCTACACCTTC; j_gene: TRBJ1-2; d_gene: NA; abundance: once; v_gene: TRBV6-1
CDR3aa: CASSERTSGAYNEQFF; CDR3nt: TGTGCCAGCAGCGAAAGGACTAGCGGTGCCTACAATGAGCAGTTCTTC; j_gene: TRBJ2-1; d_gene: TRBD2; abundance: NA; v_gene: TRBV9
CDR3aa: CASSPRSSSTDTQYF; CDR3nt: TGTGCCAGTAGTCCCCGATCATCCAGCACAGATACGCAGTATTTT; j_gene: TRBJ2-3; d_gene: NA; abundance: NA; v_gene: TRBV19
CDR3aa: CASSYRSSTDTQYF; CDR3nt: TGTGCCAGCAGTTACAGGTCTAGCACAGATACGCAGTATTTT; j_gene: TRBJ2-3; d_gene: NA; abundance: NA; v_gene: TRBV28
CDR3aa: CASSEATNQETQYF; CDR3nt: TGTGCCAGCAGTGAAGCGACTAACCAAGAGACCCAGTACTTC; j_gene: TRBJ2-5; d_gene: NA; abundance: large; v_gene: TRBV2
CDR3aa: CASSESIQGTAYNEQFF; CDR3nt: TGCGCCAGCAGTGAGTCGATACAGGGTACCGCTTACAATGAGCAGTTCTTC; j_gene: TRBJ2-1; d_gene: NA; abundance: NA; v_gene: TRBV10-1
CDR3aa: CASSATPGRSYEQYF; CDR3nt: TGTGCCAGCAGCGCCACGCCCGGGAGGTCCTACGAGCAGTACTTC; j_gene: TRBJ2-7; d_gene: TRBD2; abundance: NA; v_gene: TRBV9
CDR3aa: CASSQDRGYNEKLFF; CDR3nt: TGTGCCAGCAGCCAAGACAGGGGCTATAATGAAAAACTGTTTTTT; j_gene: TRBJ1-4; d_gene: TRBD1; abundance: few; v_gene: TRBV11-2
CDR3aa: CASSLAGMSSYEQYF; CDR3nt: TGTGCCAGCAGCTTGGCGGGGATGTCCTCCTACGAGCAGTACTTC; j_gene: TRBJ2-7; d_gene: NA; abundance: few; v_gene: TRBV5-6
CDR3aa: CASRDRDAGELFF; CDR3nt: TGTGCCAGCCGCGACAGGGACGCCGGGGAGCTGTTTTTT; j_gene: TRBJ2-2; d_gene: TRBD1; abundance: medium-sized; v_gene: TRBV6-5
CDR3aa: CASSQGPGGPGELFF; CDR3nt: TGCGCCAGCAGCCAAGGGCCCGGGGGGCCCGGGGAGCTGTTTTTT; j_gene: TRBJ2-2; d_gene: NA; abundance: NA; v_gene: TRBV4-1
CDR3aa: CASSVDGSQPQHF; CDR3nt: TGTGCCAGCAGCGTTGACGGGAGTCAGCCCCAGCATTTT; j_gene: TRBJ1-5; d_gene: NA; abundance: NA; v_gene: TRBV9
CDR3aa: CASSWRTGKQSEAFF; CDR3nt: TGCGCCAGCAGCTGGAGGACAGGGAAGCAATCTGAAGCTTTCTTT; j_gene: TRBJ1-1; d_gene: TRBD1; abundance: few; v_gene: TRBV5-1
CDR3aa: CASSERSTGRSYNEQFF; CDR3nt: TGTGCCAGCAGCGAGAGAAGCACAGGACGCTCCTACAATGAGCAGTTCTTC; j_gene: TRBJ2-1; d_gene: NA; abundance: NA; v_gene: TRBV9